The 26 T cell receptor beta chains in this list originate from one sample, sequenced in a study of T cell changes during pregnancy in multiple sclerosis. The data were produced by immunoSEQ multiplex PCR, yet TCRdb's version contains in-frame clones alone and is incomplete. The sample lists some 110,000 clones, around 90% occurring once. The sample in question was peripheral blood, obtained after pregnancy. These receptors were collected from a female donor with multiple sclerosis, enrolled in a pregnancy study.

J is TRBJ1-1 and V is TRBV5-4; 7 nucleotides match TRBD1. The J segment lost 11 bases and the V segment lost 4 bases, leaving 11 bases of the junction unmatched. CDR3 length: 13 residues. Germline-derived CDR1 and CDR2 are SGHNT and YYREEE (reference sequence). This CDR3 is CASSLRTSDRAFF. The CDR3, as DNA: TGTGCCAGCAGCCTTAGGACCTCGGACAGGGCTTTCTTT. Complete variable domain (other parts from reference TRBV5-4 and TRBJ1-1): ETGVTQSPTHLIKTRGQQVTLRCSSQSGHNTVSWYQQALGQGPQFIFQYYREEENGRGNFPPRFSGLQFPNYSSELNVNALELDDSALYLCASSLRTSDRAFFGQGTRLTVV.

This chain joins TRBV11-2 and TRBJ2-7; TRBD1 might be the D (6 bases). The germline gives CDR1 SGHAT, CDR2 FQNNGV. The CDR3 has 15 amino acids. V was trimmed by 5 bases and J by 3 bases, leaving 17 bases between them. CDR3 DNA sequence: TGTGCCAGCAGCCTGTCCGGGACACAGGACTACGAGCAGTACTTC. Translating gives CASSLSGTQDYEQYF.

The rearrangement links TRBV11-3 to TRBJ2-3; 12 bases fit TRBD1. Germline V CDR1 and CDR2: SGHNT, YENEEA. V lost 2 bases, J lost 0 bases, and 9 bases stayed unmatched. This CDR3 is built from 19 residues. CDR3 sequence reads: CASSLSTGTGGVSTDTQYF. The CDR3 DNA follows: TGTGCCAGCAGCTTATCCACCGGGACAGGGGGCGTTAGCACAGATACGCAGTATTTT.

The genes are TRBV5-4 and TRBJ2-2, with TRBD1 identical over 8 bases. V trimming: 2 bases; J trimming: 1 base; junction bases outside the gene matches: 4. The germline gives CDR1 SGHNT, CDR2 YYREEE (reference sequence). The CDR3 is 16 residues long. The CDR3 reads CASSFPGQVNTGELFF. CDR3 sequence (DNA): TGTGCCAGCAGCTTTCCGGGACAGGTGAACACCGGGGAGCTGTTTTTT.

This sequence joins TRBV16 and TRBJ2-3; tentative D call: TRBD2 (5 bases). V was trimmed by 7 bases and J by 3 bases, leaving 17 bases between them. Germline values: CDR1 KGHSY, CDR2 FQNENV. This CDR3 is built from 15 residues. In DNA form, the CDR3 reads TGTGCCAGCATGTTCGGCCCCGGAGGTACAGATACGCAGTATTTT. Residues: CASMFGPGGTDTQYF. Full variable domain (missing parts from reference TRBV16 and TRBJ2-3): GEEVAQTPKHLVRGEGQKAKLYCAPIKGHSYVFWYQQVLKNEFKFLISFQNENVFDETGMPKERFSAKCLPNSPCSLEIQATKLEDSAVYFCASMFGPGGTDTQYFGPGTRLTVL.

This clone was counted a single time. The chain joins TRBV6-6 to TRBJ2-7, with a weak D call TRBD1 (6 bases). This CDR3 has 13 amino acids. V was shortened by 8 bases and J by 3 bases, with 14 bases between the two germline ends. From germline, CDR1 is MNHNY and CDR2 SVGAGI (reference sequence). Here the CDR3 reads CASGYRVGYEQYF. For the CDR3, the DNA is TGTGCCAGCGGGTACAGGGTAGGCTACGAGCAGTACTTC.

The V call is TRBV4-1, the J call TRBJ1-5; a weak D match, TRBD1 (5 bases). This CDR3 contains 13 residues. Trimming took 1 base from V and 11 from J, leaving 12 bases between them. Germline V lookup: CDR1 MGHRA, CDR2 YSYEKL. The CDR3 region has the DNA TGCGCCAGCAGCCAAGGTGCCGGGGGAACCCAGCATTTT. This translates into CASSQGAGGTQHF.

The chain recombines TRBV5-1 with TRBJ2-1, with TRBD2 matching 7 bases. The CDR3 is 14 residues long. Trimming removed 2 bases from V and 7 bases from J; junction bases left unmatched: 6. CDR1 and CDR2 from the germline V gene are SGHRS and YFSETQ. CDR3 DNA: TGCGCCAGCAGCTTTGATGGGGGGGGTAATGAGCAGTTCTTC. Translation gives CASSFDGGGNEQFF.

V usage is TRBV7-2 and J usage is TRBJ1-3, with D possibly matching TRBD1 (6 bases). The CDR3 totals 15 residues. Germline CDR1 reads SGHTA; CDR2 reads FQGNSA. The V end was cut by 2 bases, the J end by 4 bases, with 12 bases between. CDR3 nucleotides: TGTGCCAGCAGCTTATTTCGGGGGGCAGGAAACACCATATATTTT. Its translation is CASSLFRGAGNTIYF.

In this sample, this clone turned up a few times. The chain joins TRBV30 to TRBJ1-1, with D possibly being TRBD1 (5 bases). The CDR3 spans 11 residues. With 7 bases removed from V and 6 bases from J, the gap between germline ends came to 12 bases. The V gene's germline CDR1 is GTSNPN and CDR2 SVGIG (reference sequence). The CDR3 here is CAYGQGPEAFF. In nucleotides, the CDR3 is TGTGCCTACGGTCAGGGCCCTGAAGCTTTCTTT.

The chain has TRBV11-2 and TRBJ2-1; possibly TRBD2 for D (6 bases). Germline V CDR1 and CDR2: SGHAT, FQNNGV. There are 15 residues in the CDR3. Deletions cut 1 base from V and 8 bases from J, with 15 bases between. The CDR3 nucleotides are TGTGCCAGCAGCTTAGCTCTTGGAGGGCTCGATGAGCAGTTCTTC. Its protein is CASSLALGGLDEQFF.

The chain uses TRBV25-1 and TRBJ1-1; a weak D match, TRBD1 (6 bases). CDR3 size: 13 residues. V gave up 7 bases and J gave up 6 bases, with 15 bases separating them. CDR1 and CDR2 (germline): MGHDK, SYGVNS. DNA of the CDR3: TGTGCCAGCACCGTCCTCTCAGGGGCTGAAGCTTTCTTT. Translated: CASTVLSGAEAFF.

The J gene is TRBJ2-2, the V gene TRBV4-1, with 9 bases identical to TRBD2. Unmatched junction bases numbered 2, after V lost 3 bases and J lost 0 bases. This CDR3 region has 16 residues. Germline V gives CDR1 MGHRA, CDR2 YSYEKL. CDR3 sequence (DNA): TGCGCCAGCAGCCACAGCGGGGGGACGAACACCGGGGAGCTGTTTTTT. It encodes CASSHSGGTNTGELFF.

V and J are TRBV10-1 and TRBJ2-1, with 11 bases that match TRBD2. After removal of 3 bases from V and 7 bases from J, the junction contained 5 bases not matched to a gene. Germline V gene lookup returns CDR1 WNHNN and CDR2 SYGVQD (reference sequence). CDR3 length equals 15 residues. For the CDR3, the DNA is TGCGCCAGCAGTGAACTAGCGGGAGTGGCGAATGAGCAGTTCTTC. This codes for CASSELAGVANEQFF.

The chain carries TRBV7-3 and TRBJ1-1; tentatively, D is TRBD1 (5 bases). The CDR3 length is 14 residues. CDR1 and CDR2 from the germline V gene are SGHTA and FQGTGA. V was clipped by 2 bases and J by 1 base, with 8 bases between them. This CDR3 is CASSLGAGNTEAFF. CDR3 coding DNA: TGTGCCAGCAGCTTAGGGGCCGGGAACACTGAAGCTTTCTTT.

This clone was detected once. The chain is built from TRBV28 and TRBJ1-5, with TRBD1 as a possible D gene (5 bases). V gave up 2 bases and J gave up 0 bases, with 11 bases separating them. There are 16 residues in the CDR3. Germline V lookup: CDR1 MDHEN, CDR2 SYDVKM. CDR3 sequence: CASSLRLGGSNQPQHF. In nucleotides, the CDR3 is TGTGCCAGCAGTTTACGGTTGGGGGGTAGCAATCAGCCCCAGCATTTT.

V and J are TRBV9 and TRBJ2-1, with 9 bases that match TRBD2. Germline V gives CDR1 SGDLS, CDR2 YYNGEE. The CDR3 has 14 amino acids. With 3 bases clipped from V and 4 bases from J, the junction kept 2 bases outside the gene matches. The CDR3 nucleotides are TGTGCCAGCAGCGGTAGCGGGAGTTACAATGAGCAGTTCTTC. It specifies CASSGSGSYNEQFF.

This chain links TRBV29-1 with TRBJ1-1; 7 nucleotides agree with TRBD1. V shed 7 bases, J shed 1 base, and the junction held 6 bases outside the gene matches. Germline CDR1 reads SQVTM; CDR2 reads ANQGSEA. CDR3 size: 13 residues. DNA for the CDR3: TGCAGCGCCCCGGACAGGCGGAACACTGAAGCTTTCTTT. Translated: CSAPDRRNTEAFF.

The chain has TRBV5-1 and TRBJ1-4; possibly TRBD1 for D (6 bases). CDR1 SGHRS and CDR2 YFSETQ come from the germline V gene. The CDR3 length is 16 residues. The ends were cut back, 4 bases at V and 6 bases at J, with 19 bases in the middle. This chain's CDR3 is CASSPRGARRDEKLFF. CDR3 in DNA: TGCGCCAGCAGCCCCCGGGGGGCAAGGAGGGATGAAAAACTGTTTTTT. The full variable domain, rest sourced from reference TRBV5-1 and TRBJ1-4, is KAGVTQTPRYLIKTRGQQVTLSCSPISGHRSVSWYQQTPGQGLQFLFEYFSETQRNKGNFPGRFSGRQFSNSRSEMNVSTLELGDSALYLCASSPRGARRDEKLFFGSGTQLSVL.

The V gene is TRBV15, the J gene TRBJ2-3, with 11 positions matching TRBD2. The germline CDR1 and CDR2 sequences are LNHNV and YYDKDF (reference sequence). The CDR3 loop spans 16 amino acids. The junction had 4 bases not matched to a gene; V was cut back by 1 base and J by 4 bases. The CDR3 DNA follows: TGTGCCACCAGCAGAGTTTTAGCGGGAGGGTCAGATACGCAGTATTTT. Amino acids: CATSRVLAGGSDTQYF.

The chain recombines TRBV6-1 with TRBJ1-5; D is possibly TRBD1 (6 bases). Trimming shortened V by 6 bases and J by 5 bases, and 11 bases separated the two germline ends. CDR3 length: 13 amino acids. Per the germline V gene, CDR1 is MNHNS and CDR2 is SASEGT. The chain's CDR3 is CASRASGDQPQHF. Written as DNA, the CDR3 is TGTGCCAGCAGAGCCTCAGGGGATCAGCCCCAGCATTTT.

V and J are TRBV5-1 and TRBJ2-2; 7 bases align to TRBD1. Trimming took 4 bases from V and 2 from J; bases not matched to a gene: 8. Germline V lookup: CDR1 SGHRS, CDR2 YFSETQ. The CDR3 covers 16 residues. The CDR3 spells CASSRDRFINTGELFF. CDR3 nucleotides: TGCGCCAGCAGCCGGGACAGATTCATAAACACCGGGGAGCTGTTTTTT.

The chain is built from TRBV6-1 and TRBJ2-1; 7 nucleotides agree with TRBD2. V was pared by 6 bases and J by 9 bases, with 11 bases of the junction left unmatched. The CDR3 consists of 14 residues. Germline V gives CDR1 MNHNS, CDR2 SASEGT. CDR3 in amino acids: CASRRGGSLGEQFF. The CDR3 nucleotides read TGTGCCAGCAGACGTGGCGGGAGTCTCGGTGAGCAGTTCTTC.

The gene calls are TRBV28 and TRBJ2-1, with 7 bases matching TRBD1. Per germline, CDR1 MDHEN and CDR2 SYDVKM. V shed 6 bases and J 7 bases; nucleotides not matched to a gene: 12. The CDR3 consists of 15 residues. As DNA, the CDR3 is TGTGCCAGCAGCCTACCGGCAGGGGGTTTAAATGAGCAGTTCTTC. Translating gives CASSLPAGGLNEQFF.

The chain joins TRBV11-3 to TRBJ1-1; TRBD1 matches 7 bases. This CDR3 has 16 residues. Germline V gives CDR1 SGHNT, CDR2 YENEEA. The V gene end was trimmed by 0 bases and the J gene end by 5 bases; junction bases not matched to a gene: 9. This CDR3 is CASSLDISGGETEAFF. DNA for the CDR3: TGTGCCAGCAGCTTAGATATTTCAGGGGGAGAAACTGAAGCTTTCTTT.

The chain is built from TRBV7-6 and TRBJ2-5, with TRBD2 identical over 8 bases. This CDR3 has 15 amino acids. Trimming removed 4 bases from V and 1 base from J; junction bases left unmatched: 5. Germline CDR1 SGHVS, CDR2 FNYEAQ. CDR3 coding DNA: TGTGCCAGCAGCTCCTTAACTAGCGGCCAAGAGACCCAGTACTTC. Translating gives CASSSLTSGQETQYF.